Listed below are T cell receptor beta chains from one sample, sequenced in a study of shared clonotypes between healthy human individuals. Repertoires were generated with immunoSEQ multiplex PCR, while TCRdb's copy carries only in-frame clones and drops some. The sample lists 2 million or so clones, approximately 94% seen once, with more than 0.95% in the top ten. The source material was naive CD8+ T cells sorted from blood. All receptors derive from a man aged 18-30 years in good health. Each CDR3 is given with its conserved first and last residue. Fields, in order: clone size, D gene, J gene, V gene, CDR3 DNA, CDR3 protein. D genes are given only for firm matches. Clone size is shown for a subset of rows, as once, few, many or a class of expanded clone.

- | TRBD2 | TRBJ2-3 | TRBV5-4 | TGTGCCAGCAGCTCCCCACTAGCGGGGGGAGATACGCAGTATTTT | CASSSPLAGGDTQYF
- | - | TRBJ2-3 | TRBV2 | TGTGCCAGCAGTGAAGGGGACACTAGCACAGATACGCAGTATTTT | CASSEGDTSTDTQYF
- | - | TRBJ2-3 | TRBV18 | TGTGCCAGCTCCCCAGGGGAAGGAGATACGCGGTATTTT | CASSPGEGDTRYF
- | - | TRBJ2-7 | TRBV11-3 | TGTGCCAGCAGCTTAGCAGGGACCTACGAGCAGTACTTC | CASSLAGTYEQYF
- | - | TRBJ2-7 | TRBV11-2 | TGTGCCAGCAGCTTAGAAGTGGACCCACCCTACGAGCAGTACTTC | CASSLEVDPPYEQYF
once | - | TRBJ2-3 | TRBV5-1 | TGCGCCAGCAGCTTGGAAGGGGGGGCCCCAGATACGCAGTATTTT | CASSLEGGAPDTQYF
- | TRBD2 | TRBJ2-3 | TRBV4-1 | TGCGCCAGCAGCCAGATGGGACTAGCCGACGGGGATACGCAGTATTTT | CASSQMGLADGDTQYF
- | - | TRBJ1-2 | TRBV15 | TGTGCCACCAGCATGGACGAGAACTTTTATGGCTACACCTTC | CATSMDENFYGYTF
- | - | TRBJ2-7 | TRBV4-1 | TGCGCCAGCAGCCAAAAGGAAAACTCCTACGAGCAGTACTTC | CASSQKENSYEQYF
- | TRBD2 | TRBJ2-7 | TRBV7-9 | TGTGCCAGCAGTATCCCCGAATCGACGGGAGGGCCTAACGAGCAGTACTTC | CASSIPESTGGPNEQYF
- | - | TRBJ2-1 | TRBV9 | TGTGCCAGCAGTCATGACGGGGGCTTCGGGAATGAGCAGTTCTTC | CASSHDGGFGNEQFF
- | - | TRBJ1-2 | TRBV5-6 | TGTGCCAGCAGCTTGGTTGCGAACGGCTACACCTTC | CASSLVANGYTF
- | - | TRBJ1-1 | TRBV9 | TGTGCCAGCAGCGTAGGAGGTGCCACTGAAGCTTTCTTT | CASSVGGATEAFF
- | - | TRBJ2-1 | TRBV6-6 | TGTGCCAGCAGTACCAATGAGCAGTTCTTC | CASSTNEQFF
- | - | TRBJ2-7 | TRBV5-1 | TGCGCCAGCAGCTTAAACAGGGACTCCTACGAGCAGTACTTC | CASSLNRDSYEQYF
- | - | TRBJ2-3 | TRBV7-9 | TGTGCCAGCAGCTTCCTCGGAGTCACAGATACGCAGTATTTT | CASSFLGVTDTQYF
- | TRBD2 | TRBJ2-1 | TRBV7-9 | TGTGCCAGCAGCTCCACTAGCGGGGGCGCCCTCTACAATGAGCAGTTCTTC | CASSSTSGGALYNEQFF
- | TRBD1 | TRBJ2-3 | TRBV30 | TGTGCCTGGCGGGACAGGGGAGGTCCAGATACGCAGTATTTT | CAWRDRGGPDTQYF
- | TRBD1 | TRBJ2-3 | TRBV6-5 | TGTGCCAGCAGTTACACCCCGGGACAGGGCACAGATACGCAGTATTTT | CASSYTPGQGTDTQYF
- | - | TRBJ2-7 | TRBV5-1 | TGCGCCAGCAGCTTGGAGCTAGGGGACTACGAGCAGTACTTC | CASSLELGDYEQYF
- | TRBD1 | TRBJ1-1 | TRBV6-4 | TGTGCCAGCAGTGACGGGACAGGGGGCACTGAAGCTTTCTTT | CASSDGTGGTEAFF
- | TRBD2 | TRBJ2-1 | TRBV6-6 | TGTGCCAGCAGTTACACTAGCGGGGGTTCCTACAATGAGCAGTTCTTC | CASSYTSGGSYNEQFF
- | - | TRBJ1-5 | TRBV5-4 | TGTGCCAGCACCCCCCGGTCGCCACAGGTTCTCAATCAGCCCCAGCATTTT | CASTPRSPQVLNQPQHF
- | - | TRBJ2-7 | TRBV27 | TGTGCCAGCAGTAAAAGCTCCTACGAGCAGTACTTC | CASSKSSYEQYF
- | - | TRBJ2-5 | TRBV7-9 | TGTGCCAGCAGCTTAGTTGAAAGGGGGCAAGAGACCCAGTACTTC | CASSLVERGQETQYF
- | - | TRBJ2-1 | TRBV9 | TGTGCCAGCAGCGTTAGGGCGGGGAATGAGCAGTTCTTC | CASSVRAGNEQFF
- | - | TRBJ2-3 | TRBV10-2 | TGCGCCAGCAGTGAGGATGCGGGGTATGCTAGCACAGATACGCAGTATTTT | CASSEDAGYASTDTQYF
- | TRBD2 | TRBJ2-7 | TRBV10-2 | TGCGCCAGCAGTGAATACCCCACGGGGACTAGCGGGAGCTCCTACGAGCAGTACTTC | CASSEYPTGTSGSSYEQYF
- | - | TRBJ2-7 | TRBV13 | TGTGCCAGCAGCTTAAGAGGGAGCTACGAGCAGTACTTC | CASSLRGSYEQYF
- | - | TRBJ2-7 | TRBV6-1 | TGTGCCAGCAGTGATGGTCACTATAGCTCCTACGAGCAGTACTTC | CASSDGHYSSYEQYF
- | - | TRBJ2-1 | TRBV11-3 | TGTGCCAGCAGCTTAGTAGATCGAGCGGGCGATGAGCAGTTCTTC | CASSLVDRAGDEQFF